The 4 T cell receptor beta chains given below trace back to one sample, sequenced in a study of T cell changes during pregnancy in multiple sclerosis. The repertoire was sequenced with immunoSEQ multiplex PCR; TCRdb's copy has only in-frame clones and lacks some. The sample yields 25,000 to 35,000 clones, roughly 86% seen once. This specimen consisted of CD8+ T cells from peripheral blood mononuclear cells, obtained in the first trimester of pregnancy. The source of these receptors is a female donor with multiple sclerosis, enrolled in a pregnancy study.

The J gene is TRBJ2-4, the V gene TRBV7-9, with unresolved D. Germline V lookup: CDR1 SEHNR, CDR2 FQNEAQ (reference sequence). Trimming took 7 bases from V and 6 from J, leaving 7 bases between them. This CDR3 spans 11 amino acids. The CDR3 region is CASKFGNIQYF. DNA of the CDR3: TGTGCCAGCAAGTTCGGAAACATTCAGTACTTC.

V and J are TRBV19 and TRBJ2-3; 12 nucleotides match TRBD2. V trimming: 5 bases; J trimming: 1 base; junction bases outside the gene matches: 16. CDR3 length equals 20 residues. Germline values: CDR1 LNHDA, CDR2 SQIVND (reference sequence). The CDR3 spells CASSDYRPSGGAFGTDTQYF. The CDR3 DNA reads TGTGCCAGTAGTGACTATAGACCTAGCGGGGGGGCCTTTGGCACAGATACGCAGTATTTT.

The rearrangement joins TRBV13 to TRBJ1-2; 9 nucleotides match TRBD1. This CDR3 spans 15 amino acids. J was trimmed by 3 bases and V by 2 bases; bases with no gene match: 4. Per the germline V gene, CDR1 is PRHDT and CDR2 is FYEKMQ (reference sequence). The CDR3 reads CASSLWGQGDYGYTF. CDR3 coding DNA: TGTGCCAGCAGCTTATGGGGACAGGGCGACTATGGCTACACCTTC. The full variable domain, in which reference TRBV13 and TRBJ1-2 provide the parts outside the CDR3, is AAGVIQSPRHLIKEKRETATLKCYPIPRHDTVYWYQQGPGQDPQFLISFYEKMQSDKGSIPDRFSAQQFSDYHSELNMSSLELGDSALYFCASSLWGQGDYGYTFGSGTRLTVV.

The chain carries TRBV6-5 and TRBJ2-1; 7 bases match TRBD1. The CDR3 totals 15 residues. Germline CDR1 and CDR2: MNHEY and SVGAGI. J was trimmed by 1 base and V by 6 bases; bases with no gene match: 6. Written as DNA, the CDR3 is TGTGCCAGCAGCCCCGGGACAGATTCCTACAATGAGCAGTTCTTC. Its protein is CASSPGTDSYNEQFF.